The 10 T cell receptor beta chains given below trace back to one sample, sequenced in a study of T cell responses to AZD1222 COVID-19 vaccine. The data were produced by immunoSEQ multiplex PCR, yet TCRdb's version contains in-frame clones alone and is incomplete. The table shows 200,000 or so clones, with roughly 93% occurring only once. Here the sequenced sample was peripheral blood, taken on day 0 of AZD1222 vaccination. The receptors derive from an adult in good health.

The chain links TRBV4-3 to TRBJ2-1; D unclear. The germline V gene encodes CDR1 LGHNA and CDR2 YSLEER. The CDR3 loop spans 14 amino acids. V shed 0 bases and J shed 8 bases, with 11 bases lying between them. The CDR3 coding sequence is TGCGCCAGCAGCCAAGACTTATCAGCCCATGAGCAGTTCTTC. Protein: CASSQDLSAHEQFF.

The CDR3 nucleotides are TGCAGCGTTGATGCCGGCACAGATACGCAGTATTTT. Translated, it gives CSVDAGTDTQYF. The rearrangement uses TRBV29-1 and TRBJ2-3, with D uncertain. This CDR3 region has 12 residues. V was pared by 3 bases and J by 1 base, with 5 bases between. Germline CDR1 is SQVTM and CDR2 is ANQGSEA.

The table lists this clone with a count of one. The rearrangement joins TRBV4-1 to TRBJ1-2; 10 nucleotides align to TRBD1. Germline V gene data show CDR1 as MGHRA and CDR2 as YSYEKL. This CDR3 spans 15 amino acids. V lost 0 bases to trimming and J lost 9 bases; unmatched junction nucleotides: 7. This chain's CDR3 is CASSQEAGTGERYTF. The CDR3 DNA is TGCGCCAGCAGCCAAGAGGCCGGGACAGGGGAACGCTACACCTTC.

The V gene is TRBV5-1, the J gene TRBJ1-4; D not resolved. The CDR3 sequence is 13 residues long. Germline CDR1 SGHRS, CDR2 YFSETQ. Between the trimmed V and J ends, which lost 3 bases and 6 bases, there was a span of 9 bases. DNA for the CDR3: TGCGCCAGCAGCTCCCGCTCCGATGAAAAACTGTTTTTT. Translation gives CASSSRSDEKLFF.

The chain carries TRBV9 and TRBJ1-6; D remains ambiguous. CDR1 is SGDLS and CDR2 is YYNGEE in the germline V gene. Trimming stripped 0 bases from V and 7 bases from J, with 11 bases between. The CDR3 contains 15 residues. CDR3 bases: TGTGCCAGCAGCGTAGTCGACCGAGCGAATTCACCCCTCCACTTT. Its translation is CASSVVDRANSPLHF. Looking up the rest from reference TRBV9 and TRBJ1-6 gives the full variable domain: DSGVTQTPKHLITATGQRVTLRCSPRSGDLSVYWYQQSLDQGLQFLIQYYNGEERAKGNILERFSAQQFPDLHSELNLSSLELGDSALYFCASSVVDRANSPLHFGNGTRLTVT.

This clone has a handful of counts. V and J are TRBV11-3 and TRBJ2-7; D gene uncertain. The CDR3 sequence is 13 residues long. The V gene's germline CDR1 is SGHNT and CDR2 YENEEA. V was pared by 2 bases and J by 6 bases, with 11 bases between. CDR3 in amino acids: CASSLSGRGEQYF. The CDR3 bases are TGTGCCAGCAGCTTATCCGGGCGAGGCGAGCAGTACTTC.

The chain joins TRBV27 to TRBJ2-2; TRBD1 or TRBD2 may be the D gene (6 bases each). Germline V gene data show CDR1 as MNHEY and CDR2 as SMNVEV (reference sequence). Trimming pared 4 bases from V and 5 bases from J, leaving 17 bases between. CDR3 length: 16 residues. As DNA, the CDR3 is TGTGCCAGCAGTTGGGGGTCGGGGGCGCGGACCGGGGAGCTGTTTTTT. Amino acid sequence: CASSWGSGARTGELFF.

In regard to this clone: Other DNA variants within this sample encode the same CDR3. The chain couples TRBV5-1 to TRBJ2-7; D is ambiguous. The germline V gene encodes CDR1 SGHRS and CDR2 YFSETQ. V lost 2 bases, J lost 0 bases, and 9 bases lay in between. CDR3 length: 14 residues. CDR3 sequence reads: CASSLDAHSYEQYF. CDR3 sequence (DNA): TGCGCCAGCAGCTTAGATGCCCACTCCTACGAGCAGTACTTC.

The chain couples TRBV4-1 to TRBJ1-3; D unresolved. The CDR3 covers 15 residues. Trimming stripped 0 bases from V and 0 bases from J, with 6 bases between. Per germline, CDR1 MGHRA and CDR2 YSYEKL. DNA of the CDR3: TGCGCCAGCAGCCAAGAGAGAACCTCTGGAAACACCATATATTTT. As protein: CASSQERTSGNTIYF.

On this clone itself: One junction end disagrees with the germline gene, perhaps due to a read error. This sequence joins TRBV7-2 and TRBJ1-2, with D perhaps TRBD1 (5 bases). This CDR3 spans 13 amino acids. Germline CDR1 SGHTA, CDR2 FQGNSA. For the CDR3, the DNA is TGTGCCAGCAGGGCAGGGTTGGACTACGGCTACACCTTC. It is translated as CASRAGLDYGYTF.